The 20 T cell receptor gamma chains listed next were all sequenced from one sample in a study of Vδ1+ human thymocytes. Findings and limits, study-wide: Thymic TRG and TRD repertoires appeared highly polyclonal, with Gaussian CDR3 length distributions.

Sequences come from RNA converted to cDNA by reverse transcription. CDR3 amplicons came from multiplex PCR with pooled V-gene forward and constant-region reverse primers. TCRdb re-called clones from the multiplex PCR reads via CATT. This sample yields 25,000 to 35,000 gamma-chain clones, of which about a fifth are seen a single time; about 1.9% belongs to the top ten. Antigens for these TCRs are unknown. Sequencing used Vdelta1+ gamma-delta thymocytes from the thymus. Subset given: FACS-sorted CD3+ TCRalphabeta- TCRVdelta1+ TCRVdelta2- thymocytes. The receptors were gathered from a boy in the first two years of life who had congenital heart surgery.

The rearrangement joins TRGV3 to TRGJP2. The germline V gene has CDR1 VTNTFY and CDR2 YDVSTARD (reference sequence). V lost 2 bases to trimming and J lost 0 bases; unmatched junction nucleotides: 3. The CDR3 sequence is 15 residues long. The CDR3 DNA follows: TGTGCCACCTGGGACAATCATAGTAGTGATTGGATCAAGACGTTT. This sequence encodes CATWDNHSSDWIKTF.

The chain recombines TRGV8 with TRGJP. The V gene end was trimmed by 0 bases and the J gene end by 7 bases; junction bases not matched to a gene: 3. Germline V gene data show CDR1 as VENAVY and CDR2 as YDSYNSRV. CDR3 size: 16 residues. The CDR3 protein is CATWDRAELGKKIKVF. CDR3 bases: TGTGCCACCTGGGATAGGGCGGAGTTGGGCAAAAAAATCAAGGTATTT.

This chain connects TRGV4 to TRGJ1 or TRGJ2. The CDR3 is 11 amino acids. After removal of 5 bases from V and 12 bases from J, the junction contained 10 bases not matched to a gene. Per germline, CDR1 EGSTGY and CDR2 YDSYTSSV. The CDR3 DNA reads TGTGCCACCTGGGGCCGGGTTGGGAAACTCTTT. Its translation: CATWGRVGKLF.

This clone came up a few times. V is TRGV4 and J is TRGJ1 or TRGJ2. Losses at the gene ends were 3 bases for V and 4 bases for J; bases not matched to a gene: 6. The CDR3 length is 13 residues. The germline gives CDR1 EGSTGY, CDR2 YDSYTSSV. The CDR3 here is CATWDLSYYKKLF. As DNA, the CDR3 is TGTGCCACCTGGGATCTAAGCTATTATAAGAAACTCTTT.

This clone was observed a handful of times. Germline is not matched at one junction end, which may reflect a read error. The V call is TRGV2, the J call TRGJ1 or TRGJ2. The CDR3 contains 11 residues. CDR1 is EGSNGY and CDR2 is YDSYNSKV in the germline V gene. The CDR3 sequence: CAAWDGRRKLF. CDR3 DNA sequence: TGTGCCGCCTGGGACGGGCGCAGGAAACTCTTT.

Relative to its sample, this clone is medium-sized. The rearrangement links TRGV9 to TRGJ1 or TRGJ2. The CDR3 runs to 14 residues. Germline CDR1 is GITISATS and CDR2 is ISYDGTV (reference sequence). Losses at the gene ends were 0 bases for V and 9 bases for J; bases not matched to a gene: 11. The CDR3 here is CALWEVRECGKKLF. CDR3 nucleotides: TGTGCCTTGTGGGAGGTGCGGGAATGTGGTAAGAAACTCTTT.

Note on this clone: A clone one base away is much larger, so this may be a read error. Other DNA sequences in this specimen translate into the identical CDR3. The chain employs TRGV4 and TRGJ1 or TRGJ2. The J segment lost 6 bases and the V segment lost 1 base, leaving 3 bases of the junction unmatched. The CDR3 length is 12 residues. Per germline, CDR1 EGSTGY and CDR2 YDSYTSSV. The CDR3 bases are TGTGCCACCTGGGATGGTTCTTATAAGAAACTCTTT. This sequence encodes CATWDGSYKKLF.

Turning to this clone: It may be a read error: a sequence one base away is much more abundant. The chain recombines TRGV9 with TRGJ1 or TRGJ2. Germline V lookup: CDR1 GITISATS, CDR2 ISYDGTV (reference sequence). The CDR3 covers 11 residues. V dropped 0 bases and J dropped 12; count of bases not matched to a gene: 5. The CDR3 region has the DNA TGTGCCTTGTGGGAGGTGCAGAGGAAACTCTTT. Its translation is CALWEVQRKLF.

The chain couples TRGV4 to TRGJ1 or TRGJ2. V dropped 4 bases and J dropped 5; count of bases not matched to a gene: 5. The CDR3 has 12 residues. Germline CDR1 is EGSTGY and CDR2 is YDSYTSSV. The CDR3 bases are TGTGCCACCTGGGAGGTTAATTATAAGAAACTCTTT. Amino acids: CATWEVNYKKLF.

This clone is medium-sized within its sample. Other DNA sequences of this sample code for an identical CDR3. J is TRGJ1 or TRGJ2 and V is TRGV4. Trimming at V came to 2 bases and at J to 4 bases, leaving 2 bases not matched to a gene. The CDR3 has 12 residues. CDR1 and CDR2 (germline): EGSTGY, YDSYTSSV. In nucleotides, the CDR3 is TGTGCCACCTGGGATGAATATTATAAGAAACTCTTT. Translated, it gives CATWDEYYKKLF.

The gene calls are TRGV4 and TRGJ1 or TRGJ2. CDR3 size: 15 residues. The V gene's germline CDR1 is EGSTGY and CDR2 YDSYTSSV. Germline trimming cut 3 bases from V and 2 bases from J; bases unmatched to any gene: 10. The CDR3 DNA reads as TGTGCCACCTGGGATAGAACCTTCCATTATTATAAGAAACTCTTT. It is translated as CATWDRTFHYYKKLF.

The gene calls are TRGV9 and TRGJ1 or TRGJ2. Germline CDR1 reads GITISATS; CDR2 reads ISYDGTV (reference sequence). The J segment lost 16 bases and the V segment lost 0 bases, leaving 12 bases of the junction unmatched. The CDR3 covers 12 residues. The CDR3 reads CALWEVLGEPLF. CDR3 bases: TGTGCCTTGTGGGAGGTGTTGGGAGAACCGCTCTTT.

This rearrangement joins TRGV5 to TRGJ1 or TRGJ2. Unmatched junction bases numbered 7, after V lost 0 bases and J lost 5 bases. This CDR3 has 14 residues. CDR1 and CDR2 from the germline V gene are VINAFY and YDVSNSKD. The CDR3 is CATWDRPRDYKKLF. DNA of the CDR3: TGTGCCACCTGGGACAGGCCGAGGGATTATAAGAAACTCTTT.

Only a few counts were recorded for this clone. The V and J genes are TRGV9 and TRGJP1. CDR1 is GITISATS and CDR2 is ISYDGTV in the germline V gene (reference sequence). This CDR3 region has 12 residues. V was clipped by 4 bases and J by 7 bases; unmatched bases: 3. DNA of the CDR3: TGTGCCTTGTGGGATGTTGGTTGGTTCAAGATATTT. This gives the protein CALWDVGWFKIF.

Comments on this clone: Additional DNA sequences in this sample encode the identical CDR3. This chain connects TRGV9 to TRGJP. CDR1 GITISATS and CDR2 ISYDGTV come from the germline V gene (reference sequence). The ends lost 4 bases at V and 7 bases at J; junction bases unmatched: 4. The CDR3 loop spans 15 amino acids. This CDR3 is CALWEPELGKKIKVF. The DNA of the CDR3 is TGTGCCTTGTGGGAACCTGAGTTGGGCAAAAAAATCAAGGTATTT.

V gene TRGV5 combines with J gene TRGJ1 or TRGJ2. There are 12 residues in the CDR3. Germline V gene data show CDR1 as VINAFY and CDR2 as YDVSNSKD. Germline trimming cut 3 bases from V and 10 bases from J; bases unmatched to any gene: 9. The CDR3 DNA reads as TGTGCCACCTGGGACGGACGACCGAAGAAACTCTTT. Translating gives CATWDGRPKKLF.

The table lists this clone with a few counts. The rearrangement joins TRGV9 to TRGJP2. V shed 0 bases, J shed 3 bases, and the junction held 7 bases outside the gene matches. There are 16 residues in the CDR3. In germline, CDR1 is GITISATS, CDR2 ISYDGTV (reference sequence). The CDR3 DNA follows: TGTGCCTTGTGGGAGGTGACGGGCCGTAGTGATTGGATCAAGACGTTT. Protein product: CALWEVTGRSDWIKTF.

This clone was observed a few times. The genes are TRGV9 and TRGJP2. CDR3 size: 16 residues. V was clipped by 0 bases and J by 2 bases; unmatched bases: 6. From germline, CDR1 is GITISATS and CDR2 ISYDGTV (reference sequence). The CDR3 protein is CALWEVLGSSDWIKTF. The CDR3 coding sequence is TGTGCCTTGTGGGAGGTGCTGGGGAGTAGTGATTGGATCAAGACGTTT.

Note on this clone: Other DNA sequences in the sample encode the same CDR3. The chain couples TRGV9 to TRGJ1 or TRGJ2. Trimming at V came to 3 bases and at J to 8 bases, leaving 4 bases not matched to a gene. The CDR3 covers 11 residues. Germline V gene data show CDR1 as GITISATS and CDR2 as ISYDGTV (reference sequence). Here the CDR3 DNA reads TGTGCCTTGTGGGAGCCGCATAAGAAACTCTTT. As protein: CALWEPHKKLF.

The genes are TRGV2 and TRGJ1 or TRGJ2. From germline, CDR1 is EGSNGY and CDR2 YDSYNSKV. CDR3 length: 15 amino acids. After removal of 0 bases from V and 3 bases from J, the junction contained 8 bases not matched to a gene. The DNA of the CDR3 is TGTGCCACCTGGGACGGGCGCGAAAGTTATTATAAGAAACTCTTT. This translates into CATWDGRESYYKKLF.